The T cell receptor beta chain under discussion was sequenced for a study of shared clonotypes between healthy human individuals. The germline V gene has CDR1 KGHSH and CDR2 LQKENI. J gave up 1 base and V 3 bases, and 6 bases lay outside the gene matches. The CDR3 is 15 residues long. TCRdb's copy holds only in-frame clones and misses some; the assay was immunoSEQ multiplex PCR. There are about a million clones in the sample; 70% to 85% occur only once, and roughly 0.82% lies in the top ten. V and J are TRBV18 and TRBJ2-7; 7 bases match TRBD2. Sample: memory CD4+ T cells from PBMCs. Subset: CD45RA-negative fraction. The TCR comes from a man aged 18 to 29 in good health. Some clones in this sample may be carry-over from other donors' samples. In DNA form, the CDR3 reads TGTGCCAGCTCACCGGGCGGGAGAGTTTCCTACGAGCAGTACTTC. Protein product: CASSPGGRVSYEQYF.